This is a list of T cell receptor beta chains from one sample in a study of cytomegalovirus exposure and HLA in healthy donors. The method was immunoSEQ multiplex PCR; TCRdb's version includes in-frame clones alone and lacks a portion of them. The table includes about 180,000 clones, more than 65% detected once. Sample: PBMCs. These receptors originate from a woman in her twenties or thirties in good health and CMV-seropositive. CDR3s include the opening cysteine and the closing phenylalanine or tryptophan. The D gene is left open where the match is weak. Clone sizes are given selectively: once, few, many, or a class where the clone is expanded.

V	J	D	size	DNA	CDR3
TRBV4-3	TRBJ2-3	TRBD2	NA	TGCGCCAGCAGCCACTCAGCGGGGGGCACAGATACGCAGTATTTT	CASSHSAGGTDTQYF
TRBV6-5	TRBJ2-1	NA	NA	TGTGCCAGCCAGAGGGGGGGGCTAGCGGTAAAGCAGTTCTTC	CASQRGGLAVKQFF
TRBV19	TRBJ2-5	TRBD1	NA	TGTGCCAGTAGTCTCCGACAGGGGGCTGGTGAGCAGTACTTC	CASSLRQGAGEQYF
TRBV28	TRBJ2-2	NA	NA	TGTGCCAGCATCCCCCCCGGGCTAGCCAGCACCGGGGAGCTGTTTTTT	CASIPPGLASTGELFF
TRBV30	TRBJ1-2	TRBD1	NA	TGTGCCTGGAGTGTTGACAGGGCCCCTAACTATGGCTACACCTTC	CAWSVDRAPNYGYTF
TRBV11-3	TRBJ2-1	NA	NA	TGTGCCAGCAGCGGTAGTGTCCATGAGCAGTTCTTC	CASSGSVHEQFF
TRBV28	TRBJ1-1	TRBD1	NA	TGTGCCAGCAGCCCCAGGGGGGCGCAGGGCACTGAAGCTTTCTTT	CASSPRGAQGTEAFF
TRBV9	TRBJ2-6	TRBD1	NA	TGTGCCAGCAGCGTCGCCCGGGACAGAGTGAGAGGGGCCAACGTCCTGACTTTC	CASSVARDRVRGANVLTF
TRBV10-1	TRBJ2-5	NA	NA	TGCGCCAGCAGTCTGGGTCCAGGGGATGGCCAGGTAGAGACCCAGTACTTC	CASSLGPGDGQVETQYF
TRBV4-1	TRBJ2-7	TRBD1	NA	TGCGCCAGCAGCCAGGTAGGACAGGGCTACGAGCAGTACTTC	CASSQVGQGYEQYF
TRBV11-3	TRBJ2-2	NA	NA	TGTGCCAGCAAATTCGCACAGGGAAGTTTGTTGGGCACCGGGGAGCTGTTTTTT	CASKFAQGSLLGTGELFF
TRBV10-3	TRBJ2-4	TRBD1	NA	TGTGCCATCAGTAACTTGACAGGGATTGCAGCCAAAAACATTCAGTACTTC	CAISNLTGIAAKNIQYF
TRBV6-1	TRBJ1-1	NA	NA	TGTGCCAGCAGTGAGGGGGCGCACACTGAAGCTTTCTTT	CASSEGAHTEAFF
TRBV11-3	TRBJ2-2	NA	NA	TGTGCCAGCAGTCCGACACTCGCGAACACCGGGGAGCTGTTTTTT	CASSPTLANTGELFF
TRBV10-3	TRBJ2-5	NA	NA	TGTGCCATCAGTGAGTCGATGGACAAACAAGAGACCCAGTACTTC	CAISESMDKQETQYF
TRBV19	TRBJ1-5	TRBD1	NA	TGTGCCAGTAGTATGGGGACAGGGGAACAGCCCCAGCATTTT	CASSMGTGEQPQHF
TRBV7-7	TRBJ2-5	TRBD2	NA	TGTGCCAGCAGCTTAGGTTCAAGCGGGGGCGGTGAGACCCAGTACTTC	CASSLGSSGGGETQYF
TRBV7-2	TRBJ2-2	NA	NA	TGTGCCAGCAGCTCACTGGGGGGCACCGGGGAGCTGTTTTTT	CASSSLGGTGELFF
TRBV7-9	TRBJ2-6	TRBD2	once	TGTGCCAGCTCCTGGCGGGGGTCTGGGGCCAACGTCCTGACTTTC	CASSWRGSGANVLTF
TRBV7-8	TRBJ2-5	NA	NA	TGTGCCAGCAGCCTAGCCGGACGGGGACAAGAGACCCAGTACTTC	CASSLAGRGQETQYF
TRBV7-2	TRBJ1-1	NA	NA	TGTGCCAGCAGCTCCCCGCGGCGGGGGTGGTTAAACACTGAAGCTTTCTTT	CASSSPRRGWLNTEAFF
TRBV4-1	TRBJ1-1	NA	once	TGCGCCAGCAGCCAAGAGGCTAGCGGGGGCTGGACTGAAGCTTTCTTT	CASSQEASGGWTEAFF
TRBV19	TRBJ1-2	TRBD1	NA	TGTGCCAGTTACAGGGGAGGAAGCGGCTACACCTTC	CASYRGGSGYTF
TRBV6-6	TRBJ2-2	NA	NA	TGTGCCAGCAGTTACAGAGCCACCGGGGAGCTGTTTTTT	CASSYRATGELFF
TRBV28	TRBJ1-1	NA	NA	TGTGCCAGCAGTTTTCGGAGTAACACTGAAGCTTTCTTT	CASSFRSNTEAFF
TRBV29-1	TRBJ1-1	NA	NA	TGCAGCGTTGGGAGACTCCTGGCGGACACTGAAGCTTTCTTT	CSVGRLLADTEAFF
TRBV5-1	TRBJ2-2	NA	NA	TGCGCCAGCAGCTCTGGGCAGAACACCGGGGAGCTGTTTTTT	CASSSGQNTGELFF
TRBV7-9	TRBJ2-1	NA	once	TGTGCCAGTGACAAAACGGATGAGCAGTTCTTC	CASDKTDEQFF
TRBV6-5	TRBJ1-4	NA	NA	TGTGCCAGCAGGCGCGGGGATGCAACTAATGAAAAACTGTTTTTT	CASRRGDATNEKLFF
TRBV7-3	TRBJ2-5	TRBD2	NA	TGTGCCAGCAGCTGGGGCCGTCCGGGACTAGCGGGGGGGATGTCAGAGACCCAGTACTTC	CASSWGRPGLAGGMSETQYF
TRBV7-9	TRBJ1-3	TRBD1	few	TGTGCCAGCAGCTTAGACAGGGGGCTTGGACGAAACACCATATATTTT	CASSLDRGLGRNTIYF
TRBV28	TRBJ1-1	NA	NA	TGTGCCAGCAGTTTATCTCCGAACACTGAAGCTTTCTTT	CASSLSPNTEAFF
TRBV9	TRBJ1-2	NA	NA	TGTGCCAGCAGCGTAGCAATCCAACCGACAGGACCTTCTAACTATGGCTACACCTTC	CASSVAIQPTGPSNYGYTF
TRBV5-4	TRBJ2-1	NA	once	TGTGCCAGCAGCCCGGGGATCAACAATGAGCAGTTCTTC	CASSPGINNEQFF
TRBV5-1	TRBJ1-4	TRBD1	NA	TGCGCCAGCAGCTTGGAGCCCGGGACAGGGGAAAAACTGTTTTTT	CASSLEPGTGEKLFF
TRBV18	TRBJ2-7	TRBD2	NA	TGTGCCAGCTCACCAGGGGGGGGCGAGCAGTACTTC	CASSPGGGEQYF
TRBV7-9	TRBJ1-6	TRBD1	NA	TGTGCCAGCAGCATCCGACAGGGAGATGATTCACCCCTCCACTTT	CASSIRQGDDSPLHF
TRBV19	TRBJ1-2	TRBD1	NA	TGTGCCAGCAACAGGGGCGGCAATGACTATGGCTACACCTTC	CASNRGGNDYGYTF
TRBV5-4	TRBJ2-3	TRBD2	NA	TGTGCCAGCAGCTTGGTACTAGCGGGGGCAGATACGCAGTATTTT	CASSLVLAGADTQYF
TRBV5-4	TRBJ2-3	NA	NA	TGTGCCAGCAGCTATGGCCTTCCCCTTAGCACAGATACGCAGTATTTT	CASSYGLPLSTDTQYF
TRBV19	TRBJ1-5	NA	NA	TGTGCCAGTAGTATTGGCAGGGGAGATCAGCCCCAGCATTTT	CASSIGRGDQPQHF
TRBV13	TRBJ2-2	NA	NA	TGTGCCAGCAGCTTAGGCCAGGGGACCGGGGAGCTGTTTTTT	CASSLGQGTGELFF
TRBV5-1	TRBJ2-1	TRBD2	NA	TGCGCCAGCAGCATATTAGAGCGGGGGGATTACAATGAGCAGTTCTTC	CASSILERGDYNEQFF
TRBV6-6	TRBJ2-3	NA	NA	TGTGCCAGCAGTTGGCTCGGGGCAGATACGCAGTATTTT	CASSWLGADTQYF
TRBV7-9	TRBJ1-3	TRBD1	once	TGTGCCAGCAGCGCCACCGAGGGACAGGGCTCAGGAAACACCATATATTTT	CASSATEGQGSGNTIYF
TRBV6-8	TRBJ2-5	TRBD2	once	TGTGCCAGCAGTTACTCGAGGGTCGGGAGGAGCGGGGGGTGGGCGGAGACCCAGTACTTC	CASSYSRVGRSGGWAETQYF
TRBV7-9	TRBJ2-1	TRBD2	once	TGTGCCAGCAGCTTATGGTCCGGGACTAGCGGGGGGAATGAGCAGTTCTTC	CASSLWSGTSGGNEQFF
TRBV7-2	TRBJ2-3	NA	NA	TGTGCCAGCAGCTTATCGGACACCCGGGGGACGCAGTATTTT	CASSLSDTRGTQYF
TRBV10-1	TRBJ2-2	NA	NA	TGCGCCAGCAGTGAGTGGCCTAGTGTAACCGGGGAGCTGTTTTTT	CASSEWPSVTGELFF
TRBV19	TRBJ1-6	NA	NA	TGTGCCAGTAGTATCCCCCCGCATCGACACGTCCAAAATTCACCCCTCCACTTT	CASSIPPHRHVQNSPLHF
TRBV7-9	TRBJ2-1	NA	NA	TGTGCCAGCAGCTTAGATGGGCCAGGGGGGTACAATGAGCAGTTCTTC	CASSLDGPGGYNEQFF
TRBV4-3	TRBJ1-5	NA	NA	TGCGCCAGCAGCCCCTCTTACACAAGCAATCAGCCCCAGCATTTT	CASSPSYTSNQPQHF